Shown below are 11 T cell receptor beta chains from a single sample sequenced in a study of T cells in Graves' hyperthyroidism and ophthalmopathy (dated by TCRdb to about 2019). The method was multiplex PCR. Data came from an Illumina HiSeq 2000. TCR beta CDR3 regions were amplified from RNA transcripts. The TCR CDR3 was subjected to a first round of RT-PCR using the HTBI primer set and the Qiagen OneStep RT-PCR kit. TCRdb redid the processing of the public reads, applying fastp at Q25 and MiXCR, and retained in-frame beta chains. Entries that share a CDR3 protein sequence are merged under the most common genes and DNA. The sample contains about half a million distinct CDR3 sequences, about 24% of them found a single time. The ten most abundant clones make up around 11% of the sample. The specimen sequenced was blood. These receptors came from a woman aged 25 to 39 with Graves' ophthalmopathy.

The rearrangement joins TRBV20-1 to TRBJ2-7; 10 bases agree with TRBD2. V trimming: 8 bases; J trimming: 4 bases; junction bases outside the gene matches: 5. The CDR3 consists of 12 residues. Germline V lookup: CDR1 DFQATT, CDR2 SNEGSKA (reference sequence). CDR3 in amino acids: CSPIAGGYEQYF. As DNA, the CDR3 is TGCAGTCCTATAGCGGGAGGTTACGAGCAGTACTTC.

This clonotype was counted many times. The chain couples TRBV28 to TRBJ1-5; TRBD1 is a possible D gene (6 bases). The ends were cut back, 5 bases at V and 2 bases at J, with 16 bases in the middle. Germline loops: CDR1 MDHEN, CDR2 SYDVKM. The CDR3 length is 16 residues. DNA of the CDR3: TGTGCCAGCAGTCCCCCCGTGGAGGGGGGCAATCAGCCCCAGCATTTT. Protein: CASSPPVEGGNQPQHF.

The CDR3 is CSARDLTDTPYEQYF. The CDR3 DNA is TGCAGTGCTAGAGATCTCACGGACACCCCCTACGAGCAGTACTTC. The chain combines TRBV20-1 with TRBJ2-7, with a weak D call TRBD1 (5 bases). CDR1 is DFQATT and CDR2 is SNEGSKA in the germline V gene (reference sequence). The V end was cut by 0 bases, the J end by 2 bases, with 14 bases between. The CDR3 is 15 amino acids.

This clonotype was seen a few times. This chain links TRBV28 with TRBJ2-4, with 7 nucleotides matching TRBD1. The CDR3 has 13 amino acids. V lost 5 bases, J lost 6 bases, and 4 bases stayed unmatched. Germline V gene lookup returns CDR1 MDHEN and CDR2 SYDVKM. The CDR3 loop is CASSRQGPNIQYF. The DNA of the CDR3 is TGTGCCAGCAGTAGACAGGGTCCAAACATTCAGTACTTC.

As concerns this clonotype: A much larger clone differs from this one at a single base, so this may be a read error. Given the absence of the conserved phenylalanine or tryptophan at the CDR3 end, a read error is likely. The rearrangement links TRBV6-2 or TRBV6-3 to TRBJ1-5; 10 bases fit TRBD1. The germline V gene encodes CDR1 MNHEY and CDR2 SVGEGT. V lost 6 bases and J lost 1; bases outside the gene matches: 12. The CDR3 is 18 residues long. CDR3 region: CASSPEGQGIMSNQPQHL. CDR3 in DNA: TGTGCCAGCAGCCCCGAGGGACAGGGGATAATGAGCAATCAGCCCCAGCATTTG.

In its sample, this clonotype was seen many times. This chain links TRBV10-3 with TRBJ1-1; perhaps TRBD1 as D (6 bases). The CDR3 extends over 13 amino acids. V gave up 6 bases and J gave up 6 bases, with 14 bases separating them. The germline V gene encodes CDR1 ENHRY and CDR2 SYGVKD. The DNA of the CDR3 is TGTGCCATCAGCCCCTCGGGGGGCGCTGAAGCTTTCTTT. This sequence encodes CAISPSGGAEAFF.

The rearrangement uses TRBV6-5 and TRBJ2-5; D might be TRBD2 (6 bases). From germline, CDR1 is MNHEY and CDR2 SVGAGI. This CDR3 contains 16 residues. Trimming stripped 0 bases from V and 1 base from J, with 12 bases between. The CDR3 nucleotides are TGTGCCAGCAGTTACTCGAGATCGGGGGTCCAAGAGACCCAGTACTTC. The encoded protein is CASSYSRSGVQETQYF.

There are many counts of this clonotype. CDR3 loop: CSAPFLSNTGELFF. The CDR3 DNA reads TGCAGTGCCCCGTTTTTGTCGAACACCGGGGAGCTGTTTTTT. The chain links TRBV20-1 to TRBJ2-2, with unresolved D. With 6 bases removed from V and 0 bases from J, the gap between germline ends came to 11 bases. The germline gives CDR1 DFQATT, CDR2 SNEGSKA (reference sequence). This CDR3 has 14 amino acids.

This clonotype has ten or more counts. The chain employs TRBV6-5 and TRBJ1-6; D remains ambiguous. The CDR3 spans 13 residues. V dropped 2 bases and J dropped 9 bases, with 8 bases sitting between them. From germline, CDR1 is MNHEY and CDR2 SVGAGI. The CDR3, as DNA: TGTGCCAGCAGTTACGGCGCAACTTCACCCCTCCACTTT. It codes for CASSYGATSPLHF.

Many counts were recorded for this clonotype. The genes are TRBV6-5 and TRBJ2-7; D is unresolved. The CDR3 extends over 12 amino acids. Between the trimmed V and J ends, which lost 5 bases and 4 bases, there was a span of 9 bases. CDR1 and CDR2 (germline): MNHEY, SVGAGI. CDR3 in DNA: TGTGCCAGCAGTCACCACTTTTACGAGCAGTACTTC. Translating gives CASSHHFYEQYF.

As for this clonotype: A much larger clone lies a single base off, so this may be a read error. The chain's CDR3 is CASSENQGFGFTF. Written as DNA, the CDR3 is TGTGCCAGCAGTGAAAATCAGGGTTTTGGCTTCACCTTC. The chain joins TRBV12-3 or TRBV12-4 to TRBJ1-2; D is perhaps TRBD1 (5 bases). The CDR3 spans 13 residues.